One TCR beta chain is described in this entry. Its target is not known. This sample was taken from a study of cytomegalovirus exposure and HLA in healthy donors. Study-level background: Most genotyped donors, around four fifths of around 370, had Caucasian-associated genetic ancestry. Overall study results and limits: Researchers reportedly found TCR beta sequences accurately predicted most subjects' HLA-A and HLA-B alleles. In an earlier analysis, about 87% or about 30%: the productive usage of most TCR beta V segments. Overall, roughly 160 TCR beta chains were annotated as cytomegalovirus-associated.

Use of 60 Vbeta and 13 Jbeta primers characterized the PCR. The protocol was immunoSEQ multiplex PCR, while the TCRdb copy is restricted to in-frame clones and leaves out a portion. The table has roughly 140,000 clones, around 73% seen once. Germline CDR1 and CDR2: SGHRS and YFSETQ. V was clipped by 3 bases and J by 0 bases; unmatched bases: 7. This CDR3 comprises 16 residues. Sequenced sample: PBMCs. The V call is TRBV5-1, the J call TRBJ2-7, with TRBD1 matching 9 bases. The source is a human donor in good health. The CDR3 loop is CASSSRQGVSSYEQYF. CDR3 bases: TGCGCCAGCAGCTCCCGACAGGGGGTTAGCTCCTACGAGCAGTACTTC. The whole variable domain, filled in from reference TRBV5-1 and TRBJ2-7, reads KAGVTQTPRYLIKTRGQQVTLSCSPISGHRSVSWYQQTPGQGLQFLFEYFSETQRNKGNFPGRFSGRQFSNSRSEMNVSTLELGDSALYLCASSSRQGVSSYEQYFGPGTRLTVT.